This is a list of T cell receptor beta chains from one sample in a study of blood T cell repertoires in COVID-19. Assay used: immunoSEQ multiplex PCR; TCRdb lists only in-frame clones, some missing. The repertoire consists of approximately 430,000 clones, with about nine tenths occurring once and the leading ten covering almost 1.5%. The specimen sequenced was peripheral blood. The receptors come from a woman in her twenties or thirties with active or convalescent COVID-19. CDR3s include the opening cysteine and the closing phenylalanine or tryptophan. The D gene is left open where the match is weak. Not all rows give a size; the values are once, few, many and, for expanded clones, a class.

V: TRBV9
D: TRBD2
size: NA
length: 19
J: TRBJ2-1
DNA: TGTGCCAGCAGCGCAAATCCCGGGACTAGCGGGAGGCCCTACAATGAGCAGTTCTTC
CDR3: CASSANPGTSGRPYNEQFF

V: TRBV6-5
D: NA
size: NA
length: 16
J: TRBJ1-1
DNA: TGTGCCAGCAGTTACTCGATAGCATACTCGAACACTGAAGCTTTCTTT
CDR3: CASSYSIAYSNTEAFF

V: TRBV10-3
D: NA
size: NA
length: 13
J: TRBJ1-5
DNA: TGTGCCATCAGTGTAGGCAGGGATCAGCCCCAGCATTTT
CDR3: CAISVGRDQPQHF

V: TRBV6-5
D: NA
size: NA
length: 15
J: TRBJ2-3
DNA: TGTGCCAGCAGTTACTCGGGGGCCCACACAGATACGCAGTATTTT
CDR3: CASSYSGAHTDTQYF

V: TRBV11-3
D: NA
size: NA
length: 16
J: TRBJ1-1
DNA: TGTGCCAGCAGCTTAACGAGACAGTACAGAATGACTGAAGCTTTCTTT
CDR3: CASSLTRQYRMTEAFF

V: TRBV6-5
D: NA
size: few
length: 14
J: TRBJ1-1
DNA: TGTGCCATTCGCCGACAGACCATGAACACTGAAGCTTTCTTT
CDR3: CAIRRQTMNTEAFF

V: TRBV6-5
D: TRBD1
size: NA
length: 16
J: TRBJ2-2
DNA: TGTGCCAGCAGTTACTGGGGACAGCTGGACACCGGGGAGCTGTTTTTT
CDR3: CASSYWGQLDTGELFF

V: TRBV13
D: NA
size: NA
length: 16
J: TRBJ2-1
DNA: TGTGCCAGCAGCGTGTCCGGAGGAGTTCGCTACAATGAGCAGTTCTTC
CDR3: CASSVSGGVRYNEQFF

V: TRBV27
D: NA
size: NA
length: 13
J: TRBJ2-3
DNA: TGTGCCAGCAGTTCACGGGTTGGAGATACGCAGTATTTT
CDR3: CASSSRVGDTQYF

V: TRBV5-1
D: TRBD2
size: NA
length: 17
J: TRBJ2-5
DNA: TGCGCCAGCAGCTTAGCAGCGGGGGGGCCCGCCCAAGAGACCCAGTACTTC
CDR3: CASSLAAGGPAQETQYF

V: TRBV10-3
D: NA
size: NA
length: 15
J: TRBJ2-3
DNA: TGTGCCATCAGTGAGCCTGGACAGTCCACAGATACGCAGTATTTT
CDR3: CAISEPGQSTDTQYF